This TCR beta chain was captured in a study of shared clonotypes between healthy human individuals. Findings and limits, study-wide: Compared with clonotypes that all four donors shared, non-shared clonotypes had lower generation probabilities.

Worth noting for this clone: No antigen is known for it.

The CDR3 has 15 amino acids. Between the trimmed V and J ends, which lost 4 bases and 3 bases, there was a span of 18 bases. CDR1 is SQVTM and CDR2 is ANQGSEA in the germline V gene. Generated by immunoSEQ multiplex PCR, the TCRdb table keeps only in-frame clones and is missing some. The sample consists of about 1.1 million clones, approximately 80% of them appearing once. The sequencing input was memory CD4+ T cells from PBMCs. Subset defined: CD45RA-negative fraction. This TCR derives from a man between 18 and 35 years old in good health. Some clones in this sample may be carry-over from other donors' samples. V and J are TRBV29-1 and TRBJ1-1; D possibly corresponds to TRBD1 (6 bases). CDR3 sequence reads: CSVGGRQGSYTEAFF. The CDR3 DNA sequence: TGCAGCGTTGGGGGAAGGCAGGGGTCTTACACTGAAGCTTTCTTT.